These 22 T cell receptor beta chains share one sample of origin, sequenced in a study of T cells after yellow fever vaccination. TCRdb ran MiXCR on the 5' RACE reads and lists one entry per CDR3 protein. The table lists around 320,000 distinct CDR3 sequences, approximately 12% of them singletons. The input for sequencing was CD4+ T cells sorted from PBMCs, taken 45 days after the yellow fever booster vaccination. The receptors shown here come from a man in his late teens or twenties who received the YFV17D yellow fever vaccine.

The genes are TRBV5-1 and TRBJ2-1, with TRBD1 matching 9 bases. The CDR3 totals 14 residues. CDR1 SGHRS and CDR2 YFSETQ come from the germline V gene. V trimming: 4 bases; J trimming: 6 bases; junction bases outside the gene matches: 5. The CDR3: CASSRQGDPNEQFF. For the CDR3, the DNA is TGCGCCAGCAGCCGACAGGGGGACCCCAATGAGCAGTTCTTC. Full variable domain (outside the CDR3, taken from reference TRBV5-1 and TRBJ2-1): KAGVTQTPRYLIKTRGQQVTLSCSPISGHRSVSWYQQTPGQGLQFLFEYFSETQRNKGNFPGRFSGRQFSNSRSEMNVSTLELGDSALYLCASSRQGDPNEQFFGPGTRLTVL.

This clonotype was picked up many times. V is TRBV6-2 or TRBV6-3 and J is TRBJ2-2; D is unresolved. V was pared by 5 bases and J by 0 bases, with 13 bases between. Germline assignment: CDR1 MNHEY and CDR2 SVGEGT. The CDR3 extends over 16 amino acids. CDR3 region: CASSAFWAANTGELFF. The CDR3 bases are TGTGCCAGCAGTGCCTTTTGGGCAGCGAACACCGGGGAGCTGTTTTTT.

This clonotype was counted a few times. This chain joins TRBV7-9 and TRBJ2-6, with D perhaps given as TRBD1 or TRBD2 (5 bases each). This CDR3 region has 16 residues. Trimming cost V 7 bases and J 0 bases, with 13 bases left between them. CDR1 and CDR2 from the germline V gene are SEHNR and FQNEAQ (reference sequence). CDR3: CASTLGTSSGANVLTF. For the CDR3, the DNA is TGTGCCAGCACTTTAGGGACCTCCTCTGGGGCCAACGTCCTGACTTTC.

The V call is TRBV20-1, the J call TRBJ2-7; TRBD1 matches 10 bases. CDR3 length equals 14 residues. J was trimmed by 1 base and V by 5 bases; bases with no gene match: 5. The germline gives CDR1 DFQATT, CDR2 SNEGSKA (reference sequence). In DNA, the CDR3 is TGCAGTGCTGGGGGACAGGGGCTTTCCTACGAGCAGTACTTC. Translation gives CSAGGQGLSYEQYF.

This chain joins TRBV5-1 and TRBJ1-2; D not resolved. The germline CDR1 and CDR2 sequences are SGHRS and YFSETQ. This CDR3 is 14 amino acids long. V was pared by 1 base and J by 8 bases, with 15 bases between. The CDR3 loop reads CASSLSSRAEGYTF. The DNA for the CDR3 is TGCGCCAGCAGCTTGAGTTCTCGAGCGGAGGGCTACACCTTC.

There are a few counts of this clonotype. This chain uses TRBV12-3 or TRBV12-4 with TRBJ2-7, with 7 nucleotides matching TRBD1. Trimming at V came to 6 bases and at J to 6 bases, leaving 5 bases not matched to a gene. This CDR3 region has 12 residues. DNA for the CDR3: TGTGCCAGCAGGTCAACAGGGGTCGAGCAGTACTTC. It specifies CASRSTGVEQYF.

A few counts support this clonotype. V is TRBV9 and J is TRBJ2-3; a possible D gene is TRBD2 (6 bases). CDR3 length equals 15 residues. The germline V gene encodes CDR1 SGDLS and CDR2 YYNGEE. The V gene lost 4 bases and the J gene lost 0 bases, with 12 bases spanning the gap. The CDR3 DNA sequence: TGTGCCAGCAGCTATGGACTATTAAGCACAGATACGCAGTATTTT. Residues: CASSYGLLSTDTQYF.

Here the CDR3 DNA reads TGTGCCAGCAGTTTGACCCCGAGAGATTCACCCCTCCACTTT. It specifies CASSLTPRDSPLHF. V and J are TRBV27 and TRBJ1-6; D is uncertain. The CDR3 has 14 residues. Germline V gene data show CDR1 as MNHEY and CDR2 as SMNVEV (reference sequence). The V end was cut by 3 bases, the J end by 8 bases, with 11 bases between.

This clonotype turned up a few times. This may be a read error, as it is one base from a much larger clone. The genes are TRBV9 and TRBJ1-5; perhaps TRBD1 as D (5 bases). V was clipped by 7 bases and J by 4 bases, with 12 bases between them. Germline assignment: CDR1 SGDLS and CDR2 YYNGEE. CDR3 size: 13 residues. Here the CDR3 reads CASGRDGNQPQHF. For the CDR3, the DNA is TGTGCCAGCGGCCGGGACGGTAATCAGCCCCAGCATTTT.

This clonotype has a handful of counts. The chain carries TRBV7-3 and TRBJ2-5, with 10 nucleotides matching TRBD1. J was trimmed by 4 bases and V by 4 bases; bases with no gene match: 6. This CDR3 region has 15 residues. Germline CDR1 reads SGHTA; CDR2 reads FQGTGA. The chain's CDR3 is CASSSRQGARETQYF. In DNA form, the CDR3 reads TGTGCCAGCAGCTCGAGACAGGGGGCACGAGAGACCCAGTACTTC.

The chain combines TRBV3-1 with TRBJ2-6; 8 bases are shared with TRBD1. Germline CDR1 is LGHDT and CDR2 is YNNKEL (reference sequence). V dropped 3 bases and J dropped 2; count of bases not matched to a gene: 3. The length of the CDR3 is 16 residues. The DNA of the CDR3 is TGTGCCAGCAGCCAGTGGACAGGGCCTGGGGCCAACGTCCTGACTTTC. Amino acids: CASSQWTGPGANVLTF.

The genes are TRBV7-7 and TRBJ2-2, with 11 bases aligning to TRBD2. J gave up 3 bases and V 6 bases, and 3 bases lay outside the gene matches. The CDR3 runs 15 residues. The germline V gene has CDR1 SSHAT and CDR2 FNYEAQ (reference sequence). CDR3 bases: TGTGCCAGCAGAGCGACTAGCGGGGACACCGGGGAGCTGTTTTTT. Protein sequence: CASRATSGDTGELFF.

This chain uses TRBV24-1 with TRBJ2-3, with TRBD2 matching over 7 bases. The CDR3 runs 16 residues. With 5 bases clipped from V and 2 bases from J, the junction kept 9 bases outside the gene matches. In germline, CDR1 is KGHDR, CDR2 SFDVKD. The CDR3 coding sequence is TGTGCCACCAGTGGCTGGAAGGCGGGGGACACAGATACGCAGTATTTT. Translated, it gives CATSGWKAGDTDTQYF.

The sample holds a few counts of this clonotype. The chain uses TRBV13 and TRBJ2-5, with 11 bases fitting TRBD2. With V trimmed by 3 bases and J by 1 base, 4 bases remained unmatched. The CDR3 loop spans 16 amino acids. Germline V gene sequence: CDR1 PRHDT, CDR2 FYEKMQ (reference sequence). The CDR3 bases are TGTGCCAGCAGCTTGGGCGGACTAGCGGGCCAAGAGACCCAGTACTTC. It translates to CASSLGGLAGQETQYF.

This clonotype was observed a handful of times. The V call is TRBV4-2, the J call TRBJ2-4; TRBD2 matches at 8 bases. Germline V gives CDR1 LGHNA, CDR2 YNFKEQ. CDR3 size: 15 residues. The V and J ends lost 4 bases and 4 bases, in that order; junction bases with no gene match: 6. The CDR3 nucleotides read TGTGCCAGCAGCCCCGCCGGGACTAGTAAAAACATTCAGTACTTC. It is translated as CASSPAGTSKNIQYF.

This clonotype was picked up a small number of times. The J gene is TRBJ2-3, the V gene TRBV7-9; TRBD2 is a possible D gene (7 bases). CDR3 length: 18 residues. Germline lookup yields CDR1 SEHNR and CDR2 FQNEAQ (reference sequence). Deletions cut 3 bases from V and 0 bases from J, with 19 bases between. The chain's CDR3 is CASSFWRGQPSSTDTQYF. CDR3 nucleotide sequence: TGTGCCAGCAGCTTCTGGCGGGGGCAACCTTCTAGCACAGATACGCAGTATTTT.

The chain combines TRBV3-1 with TRBJ2-5; TRBD1 matches at 10 bases. The V segment lost 6 bases and the J segment 2 bases; nucleotides outside the gene matches: 9. This CDR3 is built from 16 residues. CDR1 LGHDT and CDR2 YNNKEL come from the germline V gene (reference sequence). The chain's CDR3 is CASSPVGDRGQETQYF. CDR3 DNA sequence: TGTGCCAGCAGTCCAGTGGGGGACAGGGGTCAAGAGACCCAGTACTTC.

DNA for the CDR3: TGTGCCAGCAGTGAAGCCCCAGGGCCTCTTGAGCAGTTCTTC. This sequence encodes CASSEAPGPLEQFF. This rearrangement joins TRBV2 to TRBJ2-1; weak D call: TRBD1 (5 bases). The CDR3 covers 14 residues. The V gene's germline CDR1 is SNHLY and CDR2 FYNNEI. V was pared by 0 bases and J by 9 bases, with 12 bases between.

The V and J genes are TRBV4-3 and TRBJ2-1; D may be TRBD2 (7 bases). The CDR3 spans 18 residues. The germline V and J ends were trimmed by 0 bases and 6 bases, with 21 bases remaining between them. The germline gives CDR1 LGHNA, CDR2 YSLEER. The CDR3 sequence is CASSQEIGTLRGGNEQFF. CDR3 in DNA: TGCGCCAGCAGCCAAGAGATCGGGACACTTAGGGGGGGCAATGAGCAGTTCTTC.

This clonotype was counted a few times. The rearrangement links TRBV11-2 to TRBJ2-3, with 10 bases matching TRBD2. CDR3 length equals 15 residues. Unmatched junction bases numbered 9, after V lost 4 bases and J lost 8 bases. Germline V CDR1 and CDR2: SGHAT, FQNNGV. For the CDR3, the DNA is TGTGCCAGCAGCTCGAGTAGCGGGGGGTACAGTACGCAGTATTTT. This gives the protein CASSSSSGGYSTQYF.

This clonotype was seen only a few times. The chain joins TRBV19 to TRBJ1-3; unclear D gene. The CDR3 is 18 residues long. CDR1 is LNHDA and CDR2 is SQIVND in the germline V gene (reference sequence). V shed 3 bases and J shed 0 bases, with 18 bases lying between them. CDR3 sequence (DNA): TGTGCCAGTAGTATTGGGCTACACAGCGGGAGCTCTGGAAACACCATATATTTT. Amino acid sequence: CASSIGLHSGSSGNTIYF.

The rearrangement links TRBV30 to TRBJ1-4, with TRBD1 matching 9 bases. Looked up from germline, CDR1 is GTSNPN and CDR2 is SVGIG (reference sequence). The CDR3 consists of 14 residues. The V and J ends lost 3 bases and 11 bases, in that order; junction bases with no gene match: 10. This chain's CDR3 is CAWRKGGQGLKLFF. The DNA of the CDR3 is TGTGCCTGGAGGAAAGGGGGACAGGGCCTGAAACTGTTTTTT.